Listed below are T cell receptor beta chains from one sample, sequenced in a study of CD8 T cells in Susac syndrome. TCRdb itself ran the immunoSEQ multiplex PCR reads through MiXCR, one entry per CDR3 protein. Of over 100,000 distinct CDR3 sequences in the sample, over 90% were seen once. Sequencing was performed on CD8+ T cells from PBMCs. These TCRs come from a human donor with Susac syndrome. CDR3s include the opening cysteine and the closing phenylalanine or tryptophan. The D gene is left open where the match is weak. Some rows have no size entry. The others give once, few or many, or a class for an expanded clone.

TRBV6-5	once	TRBJ2-3	15	NA	CASSYVPGITDTQYF	TGTGCCAGCAGTTACGTACCAGGGATCACAGATACGCAGTATTTT
TRBV12-3/TRBV12-4	NA	TRBJ1-5	11	NA	CASSRWGTQHF	TGTGCCAGCAGTCGGTGGGGGACCCAGCATTTT
TRBV2	NA	TRBJ1-2	15	TRBD1	CASSGLRHRGYGYTF	TGTGCCAGCAGTGGGTTACGACACAGGGGATATGGCTACACCTTC
TRBV27	NA	TRBJ1-5	13	TRBD1	CANRGGPNQPQHF	TGTGCCAACAGGGGAGGGCCTAATCAGCCCCAGCATTTT
TRBV4-1	NA	TRBJ2-1	17	TRBD2	CASSQEGLAGGYNEQFF	TGCGCCAGCAGCCAAGAGGGACTAGCGGGGGGCTACAATGAGCAGTTCTTC
TRBV20-1	once	TRBJ2-1	14	NA	CSAREKGVMNEQFF	TGCAGTGCTAGAGAAAAGGGGGTTATGAATGAGCAGTTCTTC
TRBV4-3	NA	TRBJ2-1	16	TRBD2	CASSQDATSWYNEQFF	TGCGCCAGCAGCCAAGATGCGACTAGCTGGTACAATGAGCAGTTCTTC
TRBV5-4	NA	TRBJ2-7	11	NA	CASSTGGLEYF	TGTGCCAGCAGCACCGGGGGTTTGGAGTACTTC
TRBV29-1	few	TRBJ1-2	12	NA	CSVPGTRGGYTF	TGCAGCGTGCCCGGGACGAGAGGTGGCTACACCTTC
TRBV6-5	NA	TRBJ1-4	14	TRBD1	CASSLGQGADKLFF	TGTGCCAGCAGCCTCGGACAGGGGGCTGACAAACTGTTTTTT
TRBV29-1	NA	TRBJ2-1	12	TRBD1	CSVWQGAGEQFF	TGCAGCGTTTGGCAGGGGGCAGGTGAGCAGTTCTTC
TRBV9	NA	TRBJ1-1	14	NA	CASSPQGGNTEAFF	TGTGCCAGCAGCCCCCAGGGTGGGAACACTGAAGCTTTCTTT
TRBV5-6	NA	TRBJ1-5	15	TRBD1	CASSWGQGVNQPQHF	TGTGCCAGCAGCTGGGGACAGGGGGTCAATCAGCCCCAGCATTTT
TRBV2	NA	TRBJ2-7	13	TRBD1	CANRGLSAYEQYF	TGTGCCAACAGGGGGCTGAGTGCCTACGAGCAGTACTTC
TRBV13	NA	TRBJ1-2	14	NA	CASSSTDSGDGYTF	TGTGCCAGCAGCTCGACAGACTCCGGCGATGGCTACACCTTC
TRBV4-1	NA	TRBJ2-5	13	NA	CASTTRLGETQYF	TGCGCCAGTACCACAAGGTTGGGGGAGACCCAGTACTTC
TRBV9	NA	TRBJ1-5	13	NA	CASSVDANQPQHF	TGTGCCAGCAGCGTAGATGCCAATCAGCCCCAGCATTTT
TRBV30	NA	TRBJ2-7	12	NA	CAWRTDSHEQYF	TGTGCCTGGAGGACGGACAGTCACGAGCAGTACTTC
TRBV6-2/TRBV6-3	NA	TRBJ2-3	13	NA	CASRFMPSDTQYF	TGTGCCAGCAGATTTATGCCTTCAGATACGCAGTATTTT